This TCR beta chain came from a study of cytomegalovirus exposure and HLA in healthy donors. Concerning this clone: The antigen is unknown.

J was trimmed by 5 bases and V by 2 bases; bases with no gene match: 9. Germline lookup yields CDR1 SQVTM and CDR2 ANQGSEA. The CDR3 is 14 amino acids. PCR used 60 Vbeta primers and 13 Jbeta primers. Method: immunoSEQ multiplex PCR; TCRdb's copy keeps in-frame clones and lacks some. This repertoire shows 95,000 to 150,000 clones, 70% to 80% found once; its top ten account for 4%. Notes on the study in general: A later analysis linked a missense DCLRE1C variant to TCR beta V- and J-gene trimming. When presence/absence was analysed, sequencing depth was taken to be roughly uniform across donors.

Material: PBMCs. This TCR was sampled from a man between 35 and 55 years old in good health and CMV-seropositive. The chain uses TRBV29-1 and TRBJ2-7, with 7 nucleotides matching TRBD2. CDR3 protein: CSVELGLSIDEQYF. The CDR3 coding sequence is TGCAGCGTTGAACTGGGACTAAGTATCGACGAGCAGTACTTC.